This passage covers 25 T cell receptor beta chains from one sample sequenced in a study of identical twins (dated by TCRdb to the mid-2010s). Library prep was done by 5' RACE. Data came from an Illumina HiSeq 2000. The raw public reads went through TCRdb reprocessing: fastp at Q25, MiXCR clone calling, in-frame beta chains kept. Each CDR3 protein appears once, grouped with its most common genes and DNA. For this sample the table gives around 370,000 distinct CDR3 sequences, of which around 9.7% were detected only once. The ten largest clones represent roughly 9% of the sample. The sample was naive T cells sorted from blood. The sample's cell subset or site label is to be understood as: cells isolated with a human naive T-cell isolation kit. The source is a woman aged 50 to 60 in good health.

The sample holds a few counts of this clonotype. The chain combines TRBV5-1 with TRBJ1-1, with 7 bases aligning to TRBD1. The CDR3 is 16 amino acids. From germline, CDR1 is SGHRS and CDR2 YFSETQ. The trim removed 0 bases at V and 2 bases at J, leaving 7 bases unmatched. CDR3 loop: CASSLGRQGLNTEAFF. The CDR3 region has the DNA TGCGCCAGCAGCTTGGGGAGACAGGGACTAAACACTGAAGCTTTCTTT.

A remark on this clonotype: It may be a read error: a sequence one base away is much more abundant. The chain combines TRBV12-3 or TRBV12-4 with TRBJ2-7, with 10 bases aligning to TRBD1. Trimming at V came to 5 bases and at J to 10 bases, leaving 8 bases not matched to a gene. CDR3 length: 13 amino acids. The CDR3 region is CASSLLDRGIQYF. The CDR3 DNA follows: TGTGCCAGCAGTCTATTGGACAGGGGGATTCAGTACTTC.

The CDR3 bases are TGTGCCAGCGGCGTCGTTGGAAAGGCAGATACGCAGTATTTT. It translates to CASGVVGKADTQYF. The chain uses TRBV14 and TRBJ2-3, with no clear D. The germline CDR1 and CDR2 sequences are SGHDN and FVKESK. Trimming cost V 8 bases and J 4 bases, with 16 bases left between them. The CDR3 spans 14 residues.

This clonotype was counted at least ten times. The CDR3 DNA reads TGTGCCAGCAGTTACGTACAGTCCGGAAACACCATATATTTT. Translating it yields CASSYVQSGNTIYF. The genes are TRBV6-5 and TRBJ1-3; no clear D gene. The CDR3 is made up of 14 amino acids. Germline lookup yields CDR1 MNHEY and CDR2 SVGAGI. V lost 2 bases to trimming and J lost 4 bases, with 9 bases between them.

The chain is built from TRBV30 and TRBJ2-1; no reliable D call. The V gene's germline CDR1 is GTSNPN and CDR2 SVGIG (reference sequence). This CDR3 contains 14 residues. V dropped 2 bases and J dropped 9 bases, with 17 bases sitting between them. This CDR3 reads CAWSLLGVSGEQFF. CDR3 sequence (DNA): TGTGCCTGGAGTCTGCTTGGGGTATCGGGTGAGCAGTTCTTC. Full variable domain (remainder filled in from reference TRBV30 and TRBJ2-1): SQTIHQWPATLVQPVGSPLSLECTVEGTSNPNLYWYRQAAGRGLQLLFYSVGIGQISSEVPQNLSASRPQDRQFILSSKKLLLSDSGFYLCAWSLLGVSGEQFFGPGTRLTVL.

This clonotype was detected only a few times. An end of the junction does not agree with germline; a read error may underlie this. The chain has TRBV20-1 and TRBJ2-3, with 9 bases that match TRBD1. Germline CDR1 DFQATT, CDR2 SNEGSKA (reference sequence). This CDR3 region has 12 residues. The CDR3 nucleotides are TGCAGTGCTAGATACACGGTCCGGGACAGGGAATTT. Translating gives CSARYTVRDREF.

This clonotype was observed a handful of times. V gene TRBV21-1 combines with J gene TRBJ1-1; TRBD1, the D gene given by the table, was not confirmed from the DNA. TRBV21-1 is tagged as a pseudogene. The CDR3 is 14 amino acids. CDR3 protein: CARRPGQAPTEAFF. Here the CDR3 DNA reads TGTGCCAGGCGCCCGGGACAGGCTCCCACTGAAGCTTTCTTT.

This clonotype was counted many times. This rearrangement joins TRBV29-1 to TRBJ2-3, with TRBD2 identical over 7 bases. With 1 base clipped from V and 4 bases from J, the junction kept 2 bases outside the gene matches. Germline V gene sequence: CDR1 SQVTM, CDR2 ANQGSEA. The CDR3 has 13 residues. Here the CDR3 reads CSVEGTSADTQYF. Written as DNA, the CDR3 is TGCAGCGTTGAAGGGACTAGTGCAGATACGCAGTATTTT.

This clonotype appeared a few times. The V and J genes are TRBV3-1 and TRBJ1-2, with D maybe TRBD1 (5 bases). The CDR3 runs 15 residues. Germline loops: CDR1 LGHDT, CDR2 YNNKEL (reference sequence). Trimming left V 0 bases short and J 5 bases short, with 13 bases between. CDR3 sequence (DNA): TGTGCCAGCAGCCAAGACGATGGGACCGATTATGGCTACACCTTC. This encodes CASSQDDGTDYGYTF.

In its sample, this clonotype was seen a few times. The CDR3 nucleotides read TGTGCCAGTAGTATCGGCGGTCATCAGCCCCAGCATTTT. Translation: CASSIGGHQPQHF. The chain couples TRBV19 to TRBJ1-5; D gene ambiguous. The germline V and J ends were trimmed by 3 bases and 5 bases, with 8 bases remaining between them. The CDR3 length is 13 residues. Germline V lookup: CDR1 LNHDA, CDR2 SQIVND (reference sequence).

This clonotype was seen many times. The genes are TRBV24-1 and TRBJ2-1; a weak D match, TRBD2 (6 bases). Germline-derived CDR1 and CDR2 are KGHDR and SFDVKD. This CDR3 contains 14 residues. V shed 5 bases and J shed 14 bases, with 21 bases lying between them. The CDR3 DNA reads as TGTGCCACCAGTGGAACGGGAGCCTTGAGCTCAGAGTTCTTC. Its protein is CATSGTGALSSEFF.

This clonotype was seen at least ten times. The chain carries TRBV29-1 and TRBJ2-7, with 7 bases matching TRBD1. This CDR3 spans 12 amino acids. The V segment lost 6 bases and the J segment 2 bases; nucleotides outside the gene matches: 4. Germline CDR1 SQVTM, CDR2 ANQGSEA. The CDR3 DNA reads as TGCAGCGTGTTACAGGGGACCTACGAGCAGTACTTC. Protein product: CSVLQGTYEQYF.

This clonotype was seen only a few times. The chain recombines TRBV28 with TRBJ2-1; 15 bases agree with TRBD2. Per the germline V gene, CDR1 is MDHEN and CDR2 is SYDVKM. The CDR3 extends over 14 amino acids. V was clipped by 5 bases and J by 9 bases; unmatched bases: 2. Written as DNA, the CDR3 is TGTGCCAGCAGTCAGGGACTAGCGGGAGGTGAGCAGTTCTTC. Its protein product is CASSQGLAGGEQFF.

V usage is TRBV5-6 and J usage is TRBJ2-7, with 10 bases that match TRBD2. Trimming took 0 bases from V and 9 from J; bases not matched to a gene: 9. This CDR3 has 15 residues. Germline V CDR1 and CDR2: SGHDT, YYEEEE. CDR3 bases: TGTGCCAGCAGCTTGGCCAGCGGGAGGGCCCAGCGGCAGTACTTC. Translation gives CASSLASGRAQRQYF.

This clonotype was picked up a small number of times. The chain's CDR3 is CASSQPYGLAGGSETQYF. CDR3 bases: TGTGCCAGCAGCCAGCCCTATGGACTAGCGGGAGGGTCAGAGACCCAGTACTTC. The chain couples TRBV3-1 to TRBJ2-5; 15 bases line up with TRBD2. Germline-derived CDR1 and CDR2 are LGHDT and YNNKEL (reference sequence). With V trimmed by 3 bases and J by 4 bases, 9 bases remained unmatched. The CDR3 has 18 amino acids.

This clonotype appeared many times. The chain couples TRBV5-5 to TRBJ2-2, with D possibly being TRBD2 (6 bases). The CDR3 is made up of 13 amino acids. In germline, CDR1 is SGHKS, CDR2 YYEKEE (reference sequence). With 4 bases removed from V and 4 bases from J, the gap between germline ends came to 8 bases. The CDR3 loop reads CASSRRVTGELFF. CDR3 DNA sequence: TGTGCCAGCAGCCGGAGGGTCACCGGGGAGCTGTTTTTT. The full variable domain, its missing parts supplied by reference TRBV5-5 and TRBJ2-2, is DAGVTQSPTHLIKTRGQQVTLRCSPISGHKSVSWYQQVLGQGPQFIFQYYEKEERGRGNFPDRFSARQFPNYSSELNVNALLLGDSALYLCASSRRVTGELFFGEGSRLTVL.

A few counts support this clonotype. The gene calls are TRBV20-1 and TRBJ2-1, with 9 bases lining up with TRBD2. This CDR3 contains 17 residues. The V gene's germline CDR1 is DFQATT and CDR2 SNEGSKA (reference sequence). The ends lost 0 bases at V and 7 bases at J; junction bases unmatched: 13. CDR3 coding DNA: TGCAGTGCTAGAGATAAGACTAGCGGAACGAGGGGTAATGAGCAGTTCTTC. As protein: CSARDKTSGTRGNEQFF.

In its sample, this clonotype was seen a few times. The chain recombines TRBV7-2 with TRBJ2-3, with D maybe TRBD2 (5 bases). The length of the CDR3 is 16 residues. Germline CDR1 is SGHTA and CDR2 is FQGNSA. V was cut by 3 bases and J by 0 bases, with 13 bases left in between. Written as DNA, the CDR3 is TGTGCCAGCAGCTTCAGCGGAACGACTAGCACAGATACGCAGTATTTT. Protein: CASSFSGTTSTDTQYF.

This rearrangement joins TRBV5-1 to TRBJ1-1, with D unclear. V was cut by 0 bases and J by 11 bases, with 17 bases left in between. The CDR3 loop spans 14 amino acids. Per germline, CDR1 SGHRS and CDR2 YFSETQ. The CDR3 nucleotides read TGCGCCAGCAGCTTGGGGGCCGGCGCCTGGGAGGCTTTCTTT. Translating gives CASSLGAGAWEAFF.

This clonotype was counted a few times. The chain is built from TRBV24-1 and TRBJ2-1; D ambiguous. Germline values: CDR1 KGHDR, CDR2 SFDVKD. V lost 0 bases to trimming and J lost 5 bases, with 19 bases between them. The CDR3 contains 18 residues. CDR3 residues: CATSDLPTLPARDNEQFF. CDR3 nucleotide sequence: TGTGCCACCAGTGATTTGCCTACGTTACCCGCTAGGGACAATGAGCAGTTCTTC.

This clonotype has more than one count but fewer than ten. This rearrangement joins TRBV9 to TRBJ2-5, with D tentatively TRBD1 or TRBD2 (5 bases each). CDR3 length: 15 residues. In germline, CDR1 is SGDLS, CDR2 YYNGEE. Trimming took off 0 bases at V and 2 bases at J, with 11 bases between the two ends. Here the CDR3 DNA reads TGTGCCAGCAGCGTAGTAACAGGAGGACAAGAGACCCAGTACTTC. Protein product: CASSVVTGGQETQYF.

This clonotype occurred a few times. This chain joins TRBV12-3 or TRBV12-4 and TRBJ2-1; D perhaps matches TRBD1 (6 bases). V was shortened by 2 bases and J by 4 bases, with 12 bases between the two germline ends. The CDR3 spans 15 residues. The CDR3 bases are TGTGCCAGCAGTTTAAGGCAGGGGATTTACAATGAGCAGTTCTTC. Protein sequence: CASSLRQGIYNEQFF.

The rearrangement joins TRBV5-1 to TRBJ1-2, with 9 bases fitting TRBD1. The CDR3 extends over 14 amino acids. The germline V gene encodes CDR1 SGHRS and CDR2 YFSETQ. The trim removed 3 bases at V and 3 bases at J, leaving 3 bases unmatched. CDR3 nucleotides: TGCGCCAGCAGCTCGGACAGGGGTGACTATGGCTACACCTTC. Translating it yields CASSSDRGDYGYTF.

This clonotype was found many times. The CDR3 DNA follows: TGTGCCAGCAGTTCTGGGGGGGACAGCAATCAGCCCCAGCATTTT. Its translation: CASSSGGDSNQPQHF. The V call is TRBV7-2, the J call TRBJ1-5, with a tentative D call TRBD1 (5 bases). This CDR3 spans 15 amino acids. Germline V gene sequence: CDR1 SGHTA, CDR2 FQGNSA. The V end was cut by 6 bases, the J end by 1 base, with 13 bases between.

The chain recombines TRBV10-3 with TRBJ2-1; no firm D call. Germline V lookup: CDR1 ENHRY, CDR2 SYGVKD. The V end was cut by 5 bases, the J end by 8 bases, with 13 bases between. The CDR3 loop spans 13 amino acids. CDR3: CAISPIALDEQFF. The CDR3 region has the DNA TGTGCCATCAGTCCCATAGCATTAGATGAGCAGTTCTTC.